This TCR beta chain was retrieved from a study of OX40 agonist ivuxolimab in advanced cancers. Turning to this clone: Its cognate antigen is unknown.

Study-wide findings and caveats: Clonal expansion was seen in CD4+ and CD8+ blood T cells by week 6 at 0.1 to 3.0 mg/kg.

Sequencing was performed with immunoSEQ multiplex PCR; in TCRdb, only in-frame clones are kept and a portion is missing. The sample contains some 94,000 clones, around 90% of which appear only once. The sequence was collected from an adult with an advanced solid tumor such as melanoma, head and neck, liver or kidney cancer. The sample consisted of CD4+ or CD8+ T cells sorted from blood, taken in a trial of the OX40 agonist ivuxolimab.

CDR3 sequence (DNA): TGTGCCAGCAGTCTGGGTAGCGGGGGAGCAGATACGCAGTATTTT. Translating gives CASSLGSGGADTQYF. This chain joins TRBV28 and TRBJ2-3; 9 bases align to TRBD2. Per germline, CDR1 MDHEN and CDR2 SYDVKM. This CDR3 region has 15 residues. The trim removed 5 bases at V and 4 bases at J, leaving 7 bases unmatched.